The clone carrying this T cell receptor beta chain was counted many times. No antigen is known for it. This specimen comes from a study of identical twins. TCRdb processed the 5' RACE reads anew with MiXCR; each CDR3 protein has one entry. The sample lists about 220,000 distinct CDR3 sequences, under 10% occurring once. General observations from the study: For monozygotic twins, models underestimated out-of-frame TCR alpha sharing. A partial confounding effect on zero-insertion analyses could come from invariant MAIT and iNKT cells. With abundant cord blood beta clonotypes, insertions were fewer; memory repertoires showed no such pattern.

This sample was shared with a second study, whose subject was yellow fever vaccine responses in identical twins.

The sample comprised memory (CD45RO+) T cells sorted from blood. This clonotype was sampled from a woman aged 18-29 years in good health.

The CDR3 region is CSARDLGYRGNEQFF. The CDR3 DNA is TGCAGTGCTAGAGATTTGGGGTACAGGGGGAATGAGCAGTTCTTC. V gene TRBV20-1 combines with J gene TRBJ2-1, with 8 bases fitting TRBD1. Trimming took 0 bases from V and 7 from J; bases not matched to a gene: 8. The CDR3 totals 15 residues. Germline V lookup: CDR1 DFQATT, CDR2 SNEGSKA (reference sequence).